The 4 T cell receptor beta chains reported below all come from one sample, sequenced in a study of cytomegalovirus exposure and HLA in healthy donors. Amplification used 60 Vbeta primers and 13 Jbeta primers. The data were produced by immunoSEQ multiplex PCR, yet TCRdb's version contains in-frame clones alone and is incomplete. The repertoire holds some 60,000 clones, with about 80% as singletons. Input material: PBMCs. Source of these receptors: a man in his forties in good health and CMV-seronegative.

J is TRBJ1-6 and V is TRBV9, with TRBD1 matching over 7 bases. V lost 4 bases to trimming and J lost 8 bases; unmatched junction nucleotides: 9. CDR1 and CDR2 (germline): SGDLS, YYNGEE. The CDR3 extends over 15 amino acids. Written as DNA, the CDR3 is TGTGCCAGCAGCCCCAGGGACAGCCTGTATTCACCCCTCCACTTT. Its translation: CASSPRDSLYSPLHF.

The chain couples TRBV11-3 to TRBJ2-6; TRBD1 might be the D (6 bases). Per the germline V gene, CDR1 is SGHNT and CDR2 is YENEEA. This CDR3 contains 19 residues. Trimming took off 5 bases at V and 1 base at J, with 21 bases between the two ends. The CDR3 DNA follows: TGTGCCAGCAGCCCCGGTGGGGGTGGGGGCGCATCTGGGGCCAACGTCCTGACTTTC. It yields the protein CASSPGGGGGASGANVLTF.

The chain is built from TRBV5-1 and TRBJ2-5; 12 bases agree with TRBD1. Unmatched junction bases numbered 5, after V lost 0 bases and J lost 5 bases. From germline, CDR1 is SGHRS and CDR2 YFSETQ. This CDR3 has 16 amino acids. CDR3 in DNA: TGCGCCAGCAGCTTGGTGGGACAGGGGGCCGGTGAGACCCAGTACTTC. Its protein product is CASSLVGQGAGETQYF.

The gene calls are TRBV7-2 and TRBJ1-1, with 8 bases fitting TRBD1. Germline assignment: CDR1 SGHTA and CDR2 FQGNSA. V shed 4 bases and J 4 bases; nucleotides not matched to a gene: 2. There are 13 residues in the CDR3. The CDR3 DNA follows: TGTGCCAGCAGCTCCAGGGGGCCCACTGAAGCTTTCTTT. Protein sequence: CASSSRGPTEAFF. The whole variable domain, remainder taken from reference TRBV7-2 and TRBJ1-1, is GAGVSQSPSNKVTEKGKDVELRCDPISGHTALYWYRQSLGQGLEFLIYFQGNSAPDKSGLPSDRFSAERTGGSVSTLTIQRTQQEDSAVYLCASSSRGPTEAFFGQGTRLTVV.